This T cell receptor (beta chain) was recovered during a study of Graves' ophthalmopathy and Graves' hyperthyroidism. Beta-chain TCR CDR3 regions were amplified from RNA transcripts. The workflow started with a first-round RT-PCR run with HTBI primers and then moved on to a second-round multiplex PCR. In TCRdb, the multiplex PCR reads were re-called with MiXCR into one record per CDR3 protein. The sample carries approximately 210,000 distinct CDR3 sequences, around 30% recorded once. Germline loops: CDR1 KGHDR, CDR2 SFDVKD. CDR3 length: 14 amino acids. V trimming: 7 bases; J trimming: 4 bases; junction bases outside the gene matches: 1. This clonotype was found many times.

The specimen was peripheral blood. The receptor was derived from a man between 50 and 59 years old with Graves' ophthalmopathy. This chain connects TRBV24-1 to TRBJ2-2; TRBD1 matches at 11 bases. CDR3 loop: CATRGTGGTGELFF. The DNA for the CDR3 is TGTGCCACCAGAGGGACAGGGGGCACCGGGGAGCTGTTTTTT.